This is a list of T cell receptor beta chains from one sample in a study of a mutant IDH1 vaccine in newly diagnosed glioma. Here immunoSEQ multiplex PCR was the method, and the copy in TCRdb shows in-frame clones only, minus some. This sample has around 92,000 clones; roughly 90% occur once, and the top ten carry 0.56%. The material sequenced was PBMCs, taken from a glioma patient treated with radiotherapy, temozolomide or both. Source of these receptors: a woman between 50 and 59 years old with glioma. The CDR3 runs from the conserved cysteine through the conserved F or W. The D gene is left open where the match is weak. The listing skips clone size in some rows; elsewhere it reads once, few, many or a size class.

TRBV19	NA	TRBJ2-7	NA	TGTGCCAGTAGTATACGGAACAGGATCTACGAGCAGTACTTC	CASSIRNRIYEQYF
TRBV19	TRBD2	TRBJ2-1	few	TGTGCCAGTAGTATTGTGGTAGCGGGAGGGAATGAGCAGTTCTTC	CASSIVVAGGNEQFF
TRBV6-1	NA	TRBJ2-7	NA	TGTGCCAGCAGTGAGACACACCAGTACTTC	CASSETHQYF
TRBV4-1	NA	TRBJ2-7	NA	TGCGCCAGCAGCCAAGTCGGAGGGGTCGGGTACGAGCAGTACTTC	CASSQVGGVGYEQYF
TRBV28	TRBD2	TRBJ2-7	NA	TGTGCCAGCAGTTTCCTAGCGGGAGGGCTAAACGAGCAGTACTTC	CASSFLAGGLNEQYF
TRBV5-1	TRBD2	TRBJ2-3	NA	TGCGCCAGCAGACCGAACCTGGGACTAGCGGGAGGGAGTGGGGATACGCAGTATTTT	CASRPNLGLAGGSGDTQYF
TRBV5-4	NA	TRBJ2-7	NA	TGTGCCACCCGCTCGGGCGGGACAGACTCCTACGAGCAGTACTTC	CATRSGGTDSYEQYF
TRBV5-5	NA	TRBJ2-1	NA	TGTGCCAGCAGCTTGGGAGGGCGTCCTCGGGATGAGCAGTTCTTC	CASSLGGRPRDEQFF
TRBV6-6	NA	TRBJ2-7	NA	TGTGCCAGCCAGGGAACGGCCGTCTTGGGAGACGAGCAGTACTTC	CASQGTAVLGDEQYF
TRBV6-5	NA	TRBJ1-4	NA	TGTGCCAGCAGTTCCGGGGGGCTGAATGAAAAACTGTTTTTT	CASSSGGLNEKLFF
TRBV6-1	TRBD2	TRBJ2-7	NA	TGTGCCAGCGGCCGCCATTCAGGGAGGGCATACGAGCAGTACTTC	CASGRHSGRAYEQYF
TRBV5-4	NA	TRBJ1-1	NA	TGTGCCAGCAGCCAGGGCCCTCGCTTGAACACTGAAGCTTTCTTT	CASSQGPRLNTEAFF
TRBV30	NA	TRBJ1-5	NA	TGTGCCTGGACCGACGGCGGTAGTGGGCCCCAGCATTTT	CAWTDGGSGPQHF
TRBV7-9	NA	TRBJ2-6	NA	TGTGCCAGCAGCTCAGAGTACTCTGGGGCCAACGTCCTGACTTTC	CASSSEYSGANVLTF